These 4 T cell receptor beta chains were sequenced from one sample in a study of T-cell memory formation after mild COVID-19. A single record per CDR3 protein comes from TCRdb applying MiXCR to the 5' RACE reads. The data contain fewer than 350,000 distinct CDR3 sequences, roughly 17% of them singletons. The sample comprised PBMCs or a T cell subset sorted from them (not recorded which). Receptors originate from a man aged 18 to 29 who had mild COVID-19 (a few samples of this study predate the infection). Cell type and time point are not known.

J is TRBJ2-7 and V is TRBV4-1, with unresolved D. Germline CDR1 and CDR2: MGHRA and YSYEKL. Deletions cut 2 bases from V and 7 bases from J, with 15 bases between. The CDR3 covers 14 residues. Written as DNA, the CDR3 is TGCGCCAGCAGCCAACCTTGGGTGCCATCAGAGCAGTACTTC. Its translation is CASSQPWVPSEQYF.

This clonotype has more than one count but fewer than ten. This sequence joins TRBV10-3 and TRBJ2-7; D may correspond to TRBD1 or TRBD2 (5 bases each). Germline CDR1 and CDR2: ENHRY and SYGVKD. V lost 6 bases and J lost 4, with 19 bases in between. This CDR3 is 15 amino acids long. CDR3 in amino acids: CAISPGTGHPYEQYF. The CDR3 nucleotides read TGTGCCATCAGCCCGGGGACCGGACATCCTTACGAGCAGTACTTC.

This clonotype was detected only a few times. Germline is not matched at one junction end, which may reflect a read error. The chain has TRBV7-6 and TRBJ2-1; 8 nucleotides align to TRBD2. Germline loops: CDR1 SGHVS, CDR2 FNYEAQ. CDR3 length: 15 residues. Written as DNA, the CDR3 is TGTGCCAGCAGCCTAGCGCAGGGCGGGAGGAATGAGCAGTTCTTC. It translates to CASSLAQGGRNEQFF.

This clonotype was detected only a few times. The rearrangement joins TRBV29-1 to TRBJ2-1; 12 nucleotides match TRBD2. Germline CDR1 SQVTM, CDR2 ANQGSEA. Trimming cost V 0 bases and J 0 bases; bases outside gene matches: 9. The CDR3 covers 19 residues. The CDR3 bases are TGCAGCGTTGAAGATTCCTCTGGACTAGCGGGGAGCTCCTACAATGAGCAGTTCTTC. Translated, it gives CSVEDSSGLAGSSYNEQFF.